This is a list of T cell receptor beta chains from one sample in a study of T cells in Graves' hyperthyroidism and ophthalmopathy. TCRdb reprocessed the multiplex PCR reads with MiXCR, giving one entry per CDR3 protein. This repertoire shows over 250,000 distinct CDR3 sequences, roughly an eighth found once; its top ten account for approximately 35%. Sequencing was carried out using blood. The source is a woman between 35 and 50 years old with Graves' ophthalmopathy. CDR3s include the opening cysteine and the closing phenylalanine or tryptophan. Rows may omit the clone size; those that give it use once, few, many or a size class.

V gene: TRBV19
clone size: NA
J gene: TRBJ1-2
CDR3 protein: CASSSSTGAYGYTF

V gene: TRBV18
clone size: NA
J gene: TRBJ2-5
CDR3 protein: CASSPRTIQETQYF

V gene: TRBV15
clone size: many
J gene: TRBJ2-3
CDR3 protein: CATSRKGRGGTDTQYF

V gene: TRBV10-2
clone size: NA
J gene: TRBJ1-1
CDR3 protein: CASGQNTEAFF

V gene: TRBV28
clone size: many
J gene: TRBJ1-1
CDR3 protein: CASSPLTGGEAFF

V gene: TRBV20-1
clone size: once
J gene: TRBJ2-3
CDR3 protein: CSAKSAGQGRNTQYF

V gene: TRBV3-1
clone size: few
J gene: TRBJ2-1
CDR3 protein: CASSPSTSGVNEQFF

V gene: TRBV19
clone size: many
J gene: TRBJ1-5
CDR3 protein: CATSPASSNQPQHF

V gene: TRBV2
clone size: many
J gene: TRBJ1-2
CDR3 protein: CASGGDFNYGYTF

V gene: TRBV28
clone size: many
J gene: TRBJ2-7
CDR3 protein: CASSPNYEQYF